The rows below give T cell receptor beta chains drawn from one sample of a study of blood T cell repertoires in COVID-19. The assay was immunoSEQ multiplex PCR, and TCRdb's table has in-frame clones only and misses some. The sample lists about 200,000 clones; around 86% were seen once. Sequenced: peripheral blood. The receptors stem from a man over 45 with acute or convalescent COVID-19. Both conserved end residues are part of each CDR3. A D gene is named only where the DNA matches it firmly. Size is stated for part of the rows, as once, few or many counts, or as a class when the clone is expanded.

>many|TRBV7-9|TRBJ1-2|NA
TGTGCCAGCAGCCCTCCCTTCCTGACAGGAATGTATGGCTACACCTTC
CASSPPFLTGMYGYTF
>NA|TRBV30|TRBJ2-7|TRBD1
TGTGCCTGGAGTATACCCGGGGACAGGGGCTACGAGCAGTACTTC
CAWSIPGDRGYEQYF
>NA|TRBV11-2|TRBJ1-2|TRBD1
TGTGCCAGCAGCCTAGACAGGGAACGGGGCTACACCTTC
CASSLDRERGYTF
>NA|TRBV5-4|TRBJ1-2|TRBD1
TGTGCCAGCAGCTGGGGGACAGACGGTTATGGCTACACCTTC
CASSWGTDGYGYTF
>few|TRBV6-5|TRBJ1-4|NA
TGTGCCAGCAGTTGGGACGGCAGGGGTGAAAAACTGTTTTTT
CASSWDGRGEKLFF
>NA|TRBV20-1|TRBJ1-2|TRBD1
TGCAGCGGGACAGCTAACTATGGCTACACCTTC
CSGTANYGYTF
>few|TRBV6-5|TRBJ2-7|TRBD2
TGTGCCAGCAGTTACGGACTAGCGGGGGATGCCTACGAGCAGTACTTC
CASSYGLAGDAYEQYF
>few|TRBV18|TRBJ1-1|NA
TGTGCCAGCTCACCACAACAGGGTGAAGCTTTCTTT
CASSPQQGEAFF
>once|TRBV11-2|TRBJ1-2|NA
TGTGCCAGCAGGCCCACTCTTCAGGACTATGGCTACACCTTC
CASRPTLQDYGYTF
>NA|TRBV5-1|TRBJ1-1|NA
TGCGCCAGCAGCTCCTCGGGAGGCTACACTGAAGCTTTCTTT
CASSSSGGYTEAFF
>NA|TRBV7-8|TRBJ2-3|NA
TGTGCCAGCAACCCTAGTACAGGGCCGATCCAGTATTTT
CASNPSTGPIQYF
>NA|TRBV7-9|TRBJ2-2|TRBD2
TGTGCCAGCAGCTTAGTGGACCAAGGAGCGGGGGGCCTCACCGGGGAGCTGTTTTTT
CASSLVDQGAGGLTGELFF
>NA|TRBV5-5|TRBJ1-5|NA
TGTGCCAGCAGTTTTACAGGCAATCAGCCCCAGCATTTT
CASSFTGNQPQHF
>NA|TRBV12-3/TRBV12-4|TRBJ1-2|NA
TGTGCCAGCACCCTTCGGGGGTTGTATGGCTACACCTTC
CASTLRGLYGYTF
>NA|TRBV18|TRBJ2-4|TRBD2
TGTGCCAGCTCACCACCGGGGGGGGTGAAAAACATTCAGTACTTC
CASSPPGGVKNIQYF
>NA|TRBV6-1|TRBJ1-1|NA
TGTGCCAGCCGTGAACAGGATTTCGAACAAGCTTTCTTT
CASREQDFEQAFF
>NA|TRBV7-3|TRBJ2-5|NA
TGTGCCAGCAGCTCTCGACGGGGAGAGACCCAGTACTTC
CASSSRRGETQYF
>once|TRBV29-1|TRBJ1-1|NA
TGCAGCGTTGTAGTACAACTTCGGGACACTGAAGCTTTCTTT
CSVVVQLRDTEAFF
>NA|TRBV6-6|TRBJ1-6|NA
TGTGCCAGCAGTTACTCCGACAGGAATAATTCACCCCTCCACTTT
CASSYSDRNNSPLHF
>NA|TRBV7-6|TRBJ1-6|NA
TGTGCCAGCAGCTTAGTCGAGGGGGGGAGTTCACCCCTCCACTTT
CASSLVEGGSSPLHF
>once|TRBV19|TRBJ1-2|NA
TGTGCCAGTACCATTCCGGGACATAACTATGGCTACACCTTC
CASTIPGHNYGYTF
>NA|TRBV5-1|TRBJ2-7|TRBD1
TGCGCCAGCAGCTTGGACAGGGGGCGAATTTCCGAGCAGTACTTC
CASSLDRGRISEQYF
>NA|TRBV18|TRBJ1-1|NA
TGTGCCAGCTCACCTCTAGAGGGGGACACTGAAGCTTTCTTT
CASSPLEGDTEAFF
>few|TRBV4-1|TRBJ1-1|NA
TGCGCCAGCCAAGCAGGAGGTGGTACTGAAGCTTTCTTT
CASQAGGGTEAFF
>NA|TRBV20-1|TRBJ1-2|TRBD1
TGCAGTGCTACAGGGGGGAACGGCTACACCTTC
CSATGGNGYTF
>NA|TRBV29-1|TRBJ1-1|NA
TGCAGCGTGGGTCGAGGCACTGAAGCTTTCTTT
CSVGRGTEAFF
>NA|TRBV5-1|TRBJ1-3|TRBD1
TGCGCCAGCAGCTTGGGGGACAGGGACCACTCTGGAAACACCATATATTTT
CASSLGDRDHSGNTIYF
>NA|TRBV7-9|TRBJ2-2|TRBD1
TGTGCCAGCAGCCTTCGACAGGGGAACACCGGGGAGCTGTTTTTT
CASSLRQGNTGELFF
>NA|TRBV11-2|TRBJ2-7|TRBD1
TGTGCCAGCAGCTACAACCCACAGGGGAACGAGCAGTACTTC
CASSYNPQGNEQYF
>NA|TRBV21-1|TRBJ1-2|NA
TGTGCCAGCAGCAAAGCGCGGGGTTCCCCCACCTTC
CASSKARGSPTF
>once|TRBV3-1/TRBV3-2|TRBJ2-7|NA
TGTGCCAGCAGCCAAGGCACGGGACACGGCTACGAGCAGTACTTC
CASSQGTGHGYEQYF
>NA|TRBV5-1|TRBJ2-1|NA
TGCGCCAGCAGCTTGGGTCGGACATTTGACAATGAGCAGTTCTTC
CASSLGRTFDNEQFF
>once|TRBV2|TRBJ2-3|TRBD2
TGTGCCAGCAGTGAAGGGGCGGGGAGGGCAGATACGCAGTATTTT
CASSEGAGRADTQYF
>NA|TRBV29-1|TRBJ1-2|NA
TGCAGCGTTCTGTTAGCAGGGGCTAGCTATGGCTACACCTTC
CSVLLAGASYGYTF
>NA|TRBV11-2|TRBJ2-5|NA
TGTGCCAGCAGCTTAGTAGTCCAGGGCGAGACCCAGTACTTC
CASSLVVQGETQYF
>once|TRBV4-1|TRBJ2-1|TRBD2
TGCGCCAGCAGCCTCGGGACTAGCGGGGGGGCCACTAATGAGCAGTTCTTC
CASSLGTSGGATNEQFF
>NA|TRBV19|TRBJ2-3|NA
TGTGCCAGTAGTCCCCGGGACACCGGCACAGATACGCAGTATTTT
CASSPRDTGTDTQYF